A selection of T cell receptor beta chains follows, all from one sample in a study of cytomegalovirus exposure and HLA in healthy donors. Only in-frame clones appear in the TCRdb table, and some are missing; sequencing was by immunoSEQ multiplex PCR. This sample carries some 150,000 clones, around 60% of them seen once, and the ten largest clones take 7% to 8.5%. Sequencing was done on a sample of PBMCs. The receptors originated from a woman in her fifties or sixties in good health and CMV-seropositive. Each CDR3 is given with its conserved first and last residue. D genes are given only for firm matches. The size entry is marked missing in some rows and otherwise reads once, few, many or a size class.

clone_size	d_call	v_call	cdr3_length	j_call	cdr3_nt	cdr3_aa
NA	NA	TRBV25-1	12	TRBJ2-2	TGTGCCAGCAATCGGGGGATCGGGGAGCTGTTTTTT	CASNRGIGELFF
NA	TRBD1	TRBV6-4	15	TRBJ1-5	TGTGCCAGCAGTGCGACAGGGGGAAACAATCAGCCCCAGCATTTT	CASSATGGNNQPQHF
few	TRBD2	TRBV15	16	TRBJ2-1	TGTGCCACCAGGAGCTTGGGAGGGCCAAACTACAATGAGCAGTTCTTC	CATRSLGGPNYNEQFF
NA	TRBD1	TRBV10-3	15	TRBJ1-3	TGTGCCATCAGTCCAATGACAGGGACTGGAAACACCATATATTTT	CAISPMTGTGNTIYF
few	NA	TRBV4-3	15	TRBJ2-2	TGCGCCAGCAGCCAAGATTTTCCGGGAACCGGGGAGCTGTTTTTT	CASSQDFPGTGELFF
NA	NA	TRBV7-9	18	TRBJ2-2	TGTGCCAGCAGCTTACCTACAGCGGCCTACGCGAACACCGGGGAGCTGTTTTTT	CASSLPTAAYANTGELFF
NA	TRBD2	TRBV5-4	15	TRBJ2-7	TGTGCCAGCAGCTTGGTACGGGGGGGGGTTGACGAGCAGTACTTC	CASSLVRGGVDEQYF
NA	NA	TRBV28	14	TRBJ1-2	TGTGCCAGCAGTGTGTTAGGGGGTGACTATGGCTACACCTTC	CASSVLGGDYGYTF
NA	TRBD1	TRBV27	15	TRBJ1-4	TGTGCCAGCAGTTCCCGGGACAGGGTCGATGAAAAACTGTTTTTT	CASSSRDRVDEKLFF
few	NA	TRBV2	13	TRBJ1-2	TGTGCCAGCGTGGGGGGAGCTAACTATGGCTACACCTTC	CASVGGANYGYTF
NA	NA	TRBV7-9	14	TRBJ1-4	TGTGCCAGCAGAAGACAGGCCGATAATGAAAAACTGTTTTTT	CASRRQADNEKLFF
few	NA	TRBV18	15	TRBJ2-2	TGTGCCAGCTCATTTAGCGGTGGGCACACCGGGGAGCTGTTTTTT	CASSFSGGHTGELFF
NA	NA	TRBV5-1	16	TRBJ2-3	TGCGCCAGCAGTTTGGCCCTCCGGGGTACCACAGATACGCAGTATTTT	CASSLALRGTTDTQYF
few	TRBD1	TRBV7-9	14	TRBJ1-4	TGTGCCAGCAGCCGTGGACAGGGTAATGAAAAACTGTTTTTT	CASSRGQGNEKLFF
few	TRBD1	TRBV7-3	18	TRBJ2-3	TGTGCCAGCAGCCTCACTACGTCCACAGGGGACGTCACAGATACGCAGTATTTT	CASSLTTSTGDVTDTQYF
NA	NA	TRBV11-2	13	TRBJ2-7	TGTGCCAGCAGGCAGACAGTCTCCTACGAGCAGTACTTC	CASRQTVSYEQYF
few	TRBD1	TRBV7-9	16	TRBJ2-7	TGTGCCAGCACCCATTGGGGGACAGGGAGCTCCTACGAGCAGTACTTC	CASTHWGTGSSYEQYF
NA	NA	TRBV5-5	15	TRBJ2-3	TGTGCCAGCAGCCTAACCGGACACAGCACAGATACGCAGTATTTT	CASSLTGHSTDTQYF
NA	TRBD1	TRBV10-3	14	TRBJ1-1	TGTGCCATCAGCCTTCGGGACAGGGACACTGAAGCTTTCTTT	CAISLRDRDTEAFF
NA	TRBD2	TRBV6-4	16	TRBJ2-7	TGTGCCAGCAGTGACCGGACTAGCGGGCCCCCTAGAGAGCAGTACTTC	CASSDRTSGPPREQYF
NA	NA	TRBV13	14	TRBJ2-5	TGTGCCAGCAGCTTAGCAGGGGCGGCAGAGACCCAGTACTTC	CASSLAGAAETQYF
NA	NA	TRBV25-1	15	TRBJ2-1	TGTGCCAGCGTCGAAGTGAGCGGTCCTGGCAATGAGCAGTTCTTC	CASVEVSGPGNEQFF
NA	TRBD2	TRBV7-3	16	TRBJ2-1	TGTGCCAGCAGTCGACTAGCGGGGAGCTCCTACAATGAGCAGTTCTTC	CASSRLAGSSYNEQFF
few	TRBD1	TRBV7-8	13	TRBJ1-3	TGTGCCAGCGGGCGGGGACAGGGAAACACCATATATTTT	CASGRGQGNTIYF
NA	TRBD2	TRBV28	16	TRBJ2-5	TGTGCCAGCAGTTCCCCGACTAGCGAGACCTCGGGGACCCAGTACTTC	CASSSPTSETSGTQYF
NA	NA	TRBV7-2	12	TRBJ1-5	TGTGCCAGCAGCGCAGGGTACCAGCCCCAGCATTTT	CASSAGYQPQHF
NA	TRBD2	TRBV6-5	13	TRBJ2-7	TGTGCCAGCAAGCTAGCGGGAGGGGACGAGCAGTACTTC	CASKLAGGDEQYF
NA	NA	TRBV5-4	13	TRBJ1-1	TGTGCCAGCAGCTTTTACATGAACACTGAAGCTTTCTTT	CASSFYMNTEAFF
NA	NA	TRBV20-1	11	TRBJ2-1	TGCAGTGCCCCCAGAGGCAATGAGCAGTTCTTC	CSAPRGNEQFF
NA	NA	TRBV7-9	19	TRBJ1-2	TGTGCCAGCAGCTTAGCTCACCCGGGTACTAGATCCTCTAACTATGGCTACACCTTC	CASSLAHPGTRSSNYGYTF
NA	TRBD2	TRBV11-2	15	TRBJ2-2	TGTGCCAGCAGCTCTAGCGGGAGGATGACCGGGGAGCTGTTTTTT	CASSSSGRMTGELFF
NA	NA	TRBV28	16	TRBJ2-3	TGTGCCAGCAGTTTGGCTAGCTCCATCGACACAGATACGCAGTATTTT	CASSLASSIDTDTQYF
NA	TRBD1	TRBV5-3	14	TRBJ2-2	TGTGCCACACAGCAACAGGGGCGCACCGGGGAGCTGTTTTTT	CATQQQGRTGELFF
NA	TRBD2	TRBV5-6	15	TRBJ2-1	TGTGCCAGCAGCTCGGGACTAGCAGGTTACAATGAGCAGTTCTTC	CASSSGLAGYNEQFF
once	TRBD1	TRBV7-2	15	TRBJ1-1	TGTGCCAGCAGCGTCCGGACAGGGTCGAACACTGAAGCTTTCTTT	CASSVRTGSNTEAFF
NA	NA	TRBV7-8	15	TRBJ1-2	TGTGCCAGCAGCTTAGAGGCAGGGGTGAACTATGGCTACACCTTC	CASSLEAGVNYGYTF
few	TRBD2	TRBV9	16	TRBJ2-3	TGTGCCAGCAGCGTAGCTGTGTCGGGAGGGCAAGTTACGCAGTATTTT	CASSVAVSGGQVTQYF
NA	TRBD1	TRBV4-3	15	TRBJ1-4	TGCGCCAGCAGCCTAGTACAGGGGGATAATGAAAAACTGTTTTTT	CASSLVQGDNEKLFF
few	TRBD1	TRBV15	18	TRBJ1-2	TGTGCCACCAGCGAGCAGTCTACCACAGGGGTCCCTCACTATGGCTACACCTTC	CATSEQSTTGVPHYGYTF
NA	TRBD1	TRBV5-1	15	TRBJ2-2	TGCGCCAGCAGCGCCCAGGGGGTAGGGACCGGGGAGCTGTTTTTT	CASSAQGVGTGELFF
NA	TRBD1	TRBV5-1	13	TRBJ1-5	TGCGCCAGCAGCCCGACAGGGCGTCAGCCCCAGCATTTT	CASSPTGRQPQHF
NA	TRBD1	TRBV5-5	15	TRBJ1-1	TGTGCCAGCAGCCCGCGGACGACAGGGAGGACTGAAGCTTTCTTT	CASSPRTTGRTEAFF